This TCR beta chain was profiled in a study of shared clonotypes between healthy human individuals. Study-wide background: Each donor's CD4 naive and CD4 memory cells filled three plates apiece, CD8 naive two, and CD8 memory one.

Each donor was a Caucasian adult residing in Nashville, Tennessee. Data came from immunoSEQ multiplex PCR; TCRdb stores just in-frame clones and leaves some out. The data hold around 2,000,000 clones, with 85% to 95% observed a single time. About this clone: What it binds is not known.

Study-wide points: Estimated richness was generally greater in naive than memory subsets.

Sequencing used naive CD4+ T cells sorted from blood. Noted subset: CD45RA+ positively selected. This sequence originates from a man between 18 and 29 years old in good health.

In DNA form, the CDR3 reads TGTGCCGGAAGGGGGGTTAGCACAGATACGCAGTATTTT. Translated: CAGRGVSTDTQYF. The chain uses TRBV6-1 and TRBJ2-3, with D possibly called TRBD1 or TRBD2 (6 bases each). V lost 11 bases to trimming and J lost 0 bases, with 12 bases between them. Germline CDR1 reads MNHNS; CDR2 reads SASEGT. The CDR3 sequence is 13 residues long.